This TCR beta chain was obtained from a study of blood T cell repertoires in COVID-19. Study-level background: Italy, Spain and the United States were the sources of the convalescent and acute COVID-19 samples. Sources were T cells, B-cell-depleted T cells, or PBMCs; the material itself was cDNA or gDNA.

CDR1 is SEHNR and CDR2 is FQNEAQ in the germline V gene (reference sequence). This CDR3 has 13 residues. V was clipped by 5 bases and J by 14 bases; unmatched bases: 9. Methods used by the authors: From reference gene primer amplification, estimates of nucleated cell counts were derived. Profiled with immunoSEQ multiplex PCR; TCRdb holds only in-frame clones, not every one. That table is the source of V, J and clone size, and D and trimming were worked out from the DNA. Of more than 150,000 clones listed, around four fifths are singletons. The TCR comes from a woman in her fifties or sixties with acute or convalescent COVID-19. This sequence joins TRBV7-9 and TRBJ2-3; 11 bases match TRBD1. Material: peripheral blood. The CDR3 region has the DNA TGTGCCAGCAGCGCCAGGGAAGGGACAGGGGGGTATTTT. This sequence encodes CASSAREGTGGYF.